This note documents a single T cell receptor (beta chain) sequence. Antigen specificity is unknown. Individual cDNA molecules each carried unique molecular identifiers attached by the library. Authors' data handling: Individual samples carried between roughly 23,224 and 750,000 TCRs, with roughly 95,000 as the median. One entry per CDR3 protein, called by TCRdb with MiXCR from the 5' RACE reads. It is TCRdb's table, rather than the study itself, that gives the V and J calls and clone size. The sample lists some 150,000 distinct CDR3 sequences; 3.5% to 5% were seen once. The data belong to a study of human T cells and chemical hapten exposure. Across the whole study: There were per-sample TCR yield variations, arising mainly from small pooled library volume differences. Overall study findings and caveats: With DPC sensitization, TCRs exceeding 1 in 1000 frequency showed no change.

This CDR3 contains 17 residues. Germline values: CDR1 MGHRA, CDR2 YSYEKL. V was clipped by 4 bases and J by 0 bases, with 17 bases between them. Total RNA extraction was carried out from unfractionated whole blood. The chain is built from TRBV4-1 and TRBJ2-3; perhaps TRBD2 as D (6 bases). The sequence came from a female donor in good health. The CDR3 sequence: CASSPTRFPGSTDTQYF. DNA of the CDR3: TGCGCCAGCAGCCCGACTAGATTCCCTGGGAGCACAGATACGCAGTATTTT.